This TCR beta chain was recorded in a study of blood T cell repertoires in COVID-19. TCRdb's copy holds only in-frame clones and misses some; the assay was immunoSEQ multiplex PCR. The sample lists around 190,000 clones, over 75% occurring once. Germline CDR1 is MNHNS and CDR2 is SASEGT. Trimming left V 3 bases short and J 2 bases short, with 14 bases between. This CDR3 is 15 amino acids long. The sample consisted of peripheral blood. The sequence was collected from a woman aged 45 to 65 with acute or convalescent COVID-19. The chain links TRBV6-1 to TRBJ2-7, with TRBD2 as a possible D gene (7 bases). CDR3 amino acids: CASSERGGGTYEQYF. CDR3 nucleotides: TGTGCCAGCAGTGAGAGGGGAGGGGGGACCTACGAGCAGTACTTC.